In this sample, the clone carrying this TCR beta chain turned up a few times. This specimen belongs to a study of cytomegalovirus exposure and HLA in healthy donors. Primers for the PCR totalled 60 Vbeta and 13 Jbeta. Only in-frame clones appear in the TCRdb table, and some are missing; sequencing was by immunoSEQ multiplex PCR. The sample lists more than 90,000 clones; just over 75% were seen once. This CDR3 spans 10 amino acids. V lost 5 bases, J lost 8 bases, and 6 bases lay in between. Germline V gene data show CDR1 as MNHNS and CDR2 as SASEGT. The origin of this receptor is a man aged 25-40 years in good health and CMV-seronegative. Sequencing was performed on PBMCs. The genes are TRBV6-1 and TRBJ1-2; D unresolved. The CDR3: CASSYRGYTF. CDR3 DNA sequence: TGTGCCAGCAGTTATCGGGGCTACACCTTC.